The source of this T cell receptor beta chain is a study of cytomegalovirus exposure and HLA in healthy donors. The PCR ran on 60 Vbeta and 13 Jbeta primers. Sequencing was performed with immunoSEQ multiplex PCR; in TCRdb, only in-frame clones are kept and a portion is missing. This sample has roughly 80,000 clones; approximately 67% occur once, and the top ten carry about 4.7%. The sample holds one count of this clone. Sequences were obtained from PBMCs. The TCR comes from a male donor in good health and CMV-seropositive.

The CDR3 here is CASSQGNRVTTDTQYF. CDR3 bases: TGCGCCAGCAGCCAAGGCAACAGGGTGACAACAGATACGCAGTATTTT. V is TRBV4-1 and J is TRBJ2-3, with D maybe TRBD1 (6 bases). Germline CDR1 MGHRA, CDR2 YSYEKL. V lost 1 base, J lost 3 bases, and 14 bases lay in between. This CDR3 has 16 residues.